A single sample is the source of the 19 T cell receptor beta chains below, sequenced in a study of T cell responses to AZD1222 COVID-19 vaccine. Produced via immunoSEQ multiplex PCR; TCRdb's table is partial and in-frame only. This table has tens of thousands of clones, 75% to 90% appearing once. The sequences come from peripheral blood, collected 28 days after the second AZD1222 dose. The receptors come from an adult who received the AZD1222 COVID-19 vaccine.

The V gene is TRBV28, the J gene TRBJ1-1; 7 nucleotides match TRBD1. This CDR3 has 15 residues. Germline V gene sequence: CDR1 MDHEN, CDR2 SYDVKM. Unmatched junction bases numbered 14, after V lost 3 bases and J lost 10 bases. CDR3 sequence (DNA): TGTGCCAGCAGTTTTCAACTAAGGACAGGACGGAGAGCTTTCTTT. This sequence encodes CASSFQLRTGRRAFF.

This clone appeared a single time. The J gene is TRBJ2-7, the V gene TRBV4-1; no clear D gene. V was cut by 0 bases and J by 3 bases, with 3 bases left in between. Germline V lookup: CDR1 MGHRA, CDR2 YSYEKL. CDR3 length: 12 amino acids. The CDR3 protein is CASSQDGYEQYF. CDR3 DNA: TGCGCCAGCAGCCAAGATGGCTACGAGCAGTACTTC.

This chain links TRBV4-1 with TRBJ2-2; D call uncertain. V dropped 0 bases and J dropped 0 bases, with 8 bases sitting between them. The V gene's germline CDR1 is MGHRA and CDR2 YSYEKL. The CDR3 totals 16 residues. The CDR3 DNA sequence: TGCGCCAGCAGCCAAGATATACGTACGAACACCGGGGAGCTGTTTTTT. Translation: CASSQDIRTNTGELFF.

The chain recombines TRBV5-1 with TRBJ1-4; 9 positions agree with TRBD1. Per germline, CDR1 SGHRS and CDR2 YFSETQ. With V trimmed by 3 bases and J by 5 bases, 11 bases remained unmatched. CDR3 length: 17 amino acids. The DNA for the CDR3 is TGCGCCAGCAGCTCCCAACCCAGCGGGACAGGGAATGAAAAACTGTTTTTT. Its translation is CASSSQPSGTGNEKLFF.

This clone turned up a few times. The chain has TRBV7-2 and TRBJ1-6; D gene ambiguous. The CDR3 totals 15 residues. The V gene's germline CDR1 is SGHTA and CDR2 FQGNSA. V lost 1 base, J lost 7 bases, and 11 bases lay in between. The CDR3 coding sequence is TGTGCCAGCAGCTTAGTCAAGGGCGCGAATTCACCCCTCCACTTT. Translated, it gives CASSLVKGANSPLHF.

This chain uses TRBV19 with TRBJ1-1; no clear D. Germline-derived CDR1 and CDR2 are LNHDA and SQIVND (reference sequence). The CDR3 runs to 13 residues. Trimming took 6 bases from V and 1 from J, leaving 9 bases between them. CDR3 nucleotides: TGTGCCAGTAGGGAAGGGTGGAACACTGAAGCTTTCTTT. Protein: CASREGWNTEAFF.

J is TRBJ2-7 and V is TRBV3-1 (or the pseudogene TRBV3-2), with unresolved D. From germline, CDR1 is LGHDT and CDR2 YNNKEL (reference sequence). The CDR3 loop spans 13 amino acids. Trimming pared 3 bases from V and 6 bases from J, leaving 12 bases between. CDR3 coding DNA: TGTGCCAGCAGCCACGGACGATCGGGCGAGCAGTACTTC. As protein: CASSHGRSGEQYF.

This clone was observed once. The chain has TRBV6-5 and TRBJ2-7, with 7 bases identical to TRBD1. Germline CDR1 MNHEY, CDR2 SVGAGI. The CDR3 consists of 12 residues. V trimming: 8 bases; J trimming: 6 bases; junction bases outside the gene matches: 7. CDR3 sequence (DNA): TGTGCCAGCTCAAGAGCAGGGGGCGAGCAGTACTTC. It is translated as CASSRAGGEQYF.

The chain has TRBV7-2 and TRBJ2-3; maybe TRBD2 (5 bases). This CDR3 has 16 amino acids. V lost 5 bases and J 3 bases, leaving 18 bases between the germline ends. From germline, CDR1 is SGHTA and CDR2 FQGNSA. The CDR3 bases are TGTGCCAGCAGCGAGGACTTTTTTGCCTCAACAGATACGCAGTATTTT. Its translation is CASSEDFFASTDTQYF.

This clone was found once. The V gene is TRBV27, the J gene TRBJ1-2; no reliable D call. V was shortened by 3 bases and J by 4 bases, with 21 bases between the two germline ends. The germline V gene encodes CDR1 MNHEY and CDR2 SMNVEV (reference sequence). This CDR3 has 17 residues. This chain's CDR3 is CASSFSGGYAGSYGYTF. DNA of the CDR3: TGTGCCAGCAGTTTTTCGGGCGGGTATGCGGGGTCCTATGGCTACACCTTC.

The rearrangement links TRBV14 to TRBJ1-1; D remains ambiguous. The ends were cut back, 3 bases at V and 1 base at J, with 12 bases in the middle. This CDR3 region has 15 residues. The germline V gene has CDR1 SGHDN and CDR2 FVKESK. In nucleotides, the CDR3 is TGTGCCAGCAGCCAGGAACAAACAGAGAACACTGAAGCTTTCTTT. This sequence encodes CASSQEQTENTEAFF.

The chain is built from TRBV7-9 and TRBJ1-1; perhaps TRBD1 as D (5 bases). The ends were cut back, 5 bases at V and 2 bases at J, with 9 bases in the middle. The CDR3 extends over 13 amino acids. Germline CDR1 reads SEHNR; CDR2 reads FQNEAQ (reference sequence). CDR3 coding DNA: TGTGCCAGCAGCGCAACAGGAAACACTGAAGCTTTCTTT. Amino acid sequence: CASSATGNTEAFF.

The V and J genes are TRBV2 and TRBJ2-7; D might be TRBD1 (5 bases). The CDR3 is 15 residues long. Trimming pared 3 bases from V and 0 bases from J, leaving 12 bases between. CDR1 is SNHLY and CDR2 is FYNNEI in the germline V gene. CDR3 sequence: CASSEGLLSSYEQYF. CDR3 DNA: TGTGCCAGCAGTGAGGGGCTTCTCAGCTCCTACGAGCAGTACTTC. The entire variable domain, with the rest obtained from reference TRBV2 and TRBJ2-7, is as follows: EPEVTQTPSHQVTQMGQEVILRCVPISNHLYFYWYRQILGQKVEFLVSFYNNEISEKSEIFDDQFSVERPDGSNFTLKIRSTKLEDSAMYFCASSEGLLSSYEQYFGPGTRLTVT.

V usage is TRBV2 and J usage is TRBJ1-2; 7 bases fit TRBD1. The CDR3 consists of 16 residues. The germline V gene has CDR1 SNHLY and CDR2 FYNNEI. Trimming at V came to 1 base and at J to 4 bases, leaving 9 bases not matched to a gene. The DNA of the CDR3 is TGTGCCAGCAGTGAAGTTCGGGCAGGGGGGGGCTATGGCTACACCTTC. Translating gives CASSEVRAGGGYGYTF.

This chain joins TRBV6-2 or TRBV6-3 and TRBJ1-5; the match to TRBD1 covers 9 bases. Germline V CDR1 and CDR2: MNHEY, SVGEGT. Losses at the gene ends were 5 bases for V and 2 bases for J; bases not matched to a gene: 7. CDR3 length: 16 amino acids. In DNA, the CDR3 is TGTGCCAGCAGTAAAAAACGGGACAGGGGCAATCAGCCCCAGCATTTT. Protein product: CASSKKRDRGNQPQHF.

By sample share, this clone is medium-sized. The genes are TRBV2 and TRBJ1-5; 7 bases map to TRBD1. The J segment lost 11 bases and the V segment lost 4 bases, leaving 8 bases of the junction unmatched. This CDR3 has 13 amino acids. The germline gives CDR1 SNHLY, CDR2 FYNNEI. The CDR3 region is CASSGQGRTAQHF. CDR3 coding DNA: TGTGCCAGCAGTGGACAGGGTAGGACAGCCCAGCATTTT.

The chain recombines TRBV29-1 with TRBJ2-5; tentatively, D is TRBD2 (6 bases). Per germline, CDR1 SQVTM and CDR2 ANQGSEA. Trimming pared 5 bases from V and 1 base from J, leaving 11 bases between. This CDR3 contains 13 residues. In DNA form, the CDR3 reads TGCAGCGTTTTACAGCGGGCCCAAGAGACCCAGTACTTC. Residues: CSVLQRAQETQYF. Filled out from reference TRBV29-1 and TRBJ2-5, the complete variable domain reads SAVISQKPSRDICQRGTSLTIQCQVDSQVTMMFWYRQQPGQSLTLIATANQGSEATYESGFVIDKFPISRPNLTFSTLTVSNMSPEDSSIYLCSVLQRAQETQYFGPGTRLLVL.

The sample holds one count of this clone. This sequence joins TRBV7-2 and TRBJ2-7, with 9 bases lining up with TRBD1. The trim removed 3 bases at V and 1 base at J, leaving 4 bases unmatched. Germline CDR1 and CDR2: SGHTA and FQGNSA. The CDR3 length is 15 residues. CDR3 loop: CASSFRQGGSYEQYF. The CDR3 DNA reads TGTGCCAGCAGCTTTAGACAGGGGGGATCCTACGAGCAGTACTTC.

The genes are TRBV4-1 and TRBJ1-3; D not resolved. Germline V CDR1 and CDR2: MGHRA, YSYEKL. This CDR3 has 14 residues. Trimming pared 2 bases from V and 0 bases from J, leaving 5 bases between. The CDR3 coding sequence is TGCGCCAGCAGCCAATTCGCCTCTGGAAACACCATATATTTT. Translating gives CASSQFASGNTIYF.